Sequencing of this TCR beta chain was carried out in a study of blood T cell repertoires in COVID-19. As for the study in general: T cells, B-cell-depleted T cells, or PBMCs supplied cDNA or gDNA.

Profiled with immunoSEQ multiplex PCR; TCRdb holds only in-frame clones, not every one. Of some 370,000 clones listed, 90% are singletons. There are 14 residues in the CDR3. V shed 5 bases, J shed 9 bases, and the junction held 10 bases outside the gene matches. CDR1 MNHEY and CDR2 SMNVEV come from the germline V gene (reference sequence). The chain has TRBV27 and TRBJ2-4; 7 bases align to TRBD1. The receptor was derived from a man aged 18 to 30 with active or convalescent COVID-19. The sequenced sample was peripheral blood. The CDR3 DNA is TGTGCCAGCAGTGGGCAGGGGGATTTGGGCATTCAGTACTTC. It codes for CASSGQGDLGIQYF.